Listed below are T cell receptor beta chains from one sample, sequenced in a study of response to subunit inactivated influenza vaccine. TCRdb ran MiXCR on the RT-PCR reads and lists one entry per CDR3 protein. Of 550,000 to 800,000 distinct CDR3 sequences listed, about a sixth are singletons. The sample consisted of PBMCs from blood, taken about 11 days after vaccination. These receptors were obtained from a middle-aged man who received an inactivated influenza vaccine. Both conserved end residues are part of each CDR3. The D gene is left open where the match is weak. Some rows mark clone size as missing; the rest say once, few, many or name a class of expanded clone.

D gene: .
clone size: .
V gene: TRBV10-3
J gene: TRBJ2-1
CDR3 DNA: TGTGCCATCTATAGCGACAATGAGCAGTTCTTC
CDR3 protein: CAIYSDNEQFF

D gene: TRBD2
clone size: .
V gene: TRBV5-1
J gene: TRBJ2-7
CDR3 DNA: TGCGCCAGCAGCTTGGCTGCGGGAGGGCCCCACGAGCAGTACTTC
CDR3 protein: CASSLAAGGPHEQYF

D gene: .
clone size: .
V gene: TRBV29-1
J gene: TRBJ2-1
CDR3 DNA: TGCAGCGTTGAAGCCCCGAATGGGTCCTACAATGAGCAGTTCTTC
CDR3 protein: CSVEAPNGSYNEQFF

D gene: .
clone size: .
V gene: TRBV7-2
J gene: TRBJ2-1
CDR3 DNA: TGTGCCAGCAGCTCACAGGGCCCTCGCAATGAGCAGTTCTTC
CDR3 protein: CASSSQGPRNEQFF

D gene: TRBD2
clone size: .
V gene: TRBV12-3/TRBV12-4
J gene: TRBJ2-5
CDR3 DNA: TGTGCCAGCAGCCGGACTAGCTCGCTGGGAGAGACCCAGTACTTC
CDR3 protein: CASSRTSSLGETQYF

D gene: .
clone size: .
V gene: TRBV7-2
J gene: TRBJ2-1
CDR3 DNA: TGTGCCAGCAGCCGAGAGGGAGCCTCCTACAATGAGCAGTTCTTC
CDR3 protein: CASSREGASYNEQFF

D gene: .
clone size: few
V gene: TRBV24-1
J gene: TRBJ2-3
CDR3 DNA: TGTGCCACCAGTGACCCTGGGAGGGATACGCAGTATTTT
CDR3 protein: CATSDPGRDTQYF

D gene: TRBD1
clone size: .
V gene: TRBV20-1
J gene: TRBJ2-7
CDR3 DNA: TGCAGTGCTAGATCGCGGACAGGGAAGCCCAACGAGCAGTACTTC
CDR3 protein: CSARSRTGKPNEQYF

D gene: .
clone size: .
V gene: TRBV19
J gene: TRBJ1-5
CDR3 DNA: TGTGCCAGTAGCCGCAGAGGGGAAGAGCAGCCCCAGCATTTT
CDR3 protein: CASSRRGEEQPQHF

D gene: .
clone size: many
V gene: TRBV6-2/TRBV6-3
J gene: TRBJ2-3
CDR3 DNA: TGTGCCAGCAGTTACGGAGGGACAGATACGCAGTATTTT
CDR3 protein: CASSYGGTDTQYF

D gene: .
clone size: .
V gene: TRBV6-2/TRBV6-3
J gene: TRBJ1-1
CDR3 DNA: TGTGCCAGCAGTAGACTACGACAGGTCGTTTTCTTT
CDR3 protein: CASSRLRQVVFF

D gene: TRBD2
clone size: .
V gene: TRBV3-1
J gene: TRBJ2-5
CDR3 DNA: TGTGCCACCTCCCAACCGGGGTCTGGGACTAGCGGCCAAGAGACCCAGTACTTC
CDR3 protein: CATSQPGSGTSGQETQYF

D gene: TRBD2
clone size: .
V gene: TRBV10-2
J gene: TRBJ2-5
CDR3 DNA: TGCGCCAGCAGTGACGGCCTAGCGGGAGGGCAAGAGACCCAGTACTTC
CDR3 protein: CASSDGLAGGQETQYF

D gene: TRBD1
clone size: few
V gene: TRBV7-9
J gene: TRBJ1-6
CDR3 DNA: TGTGCCAGCAGCGGTACAGGGGGAGTTTCACCCCTCCACTTT
CDR3 protein: CASSGTGGVSPLHF

D gene: .
clone size: .
V gene: TRBV30
J gene: TRBJ2-1
CDR3 DNA: TGTGCCTGGAGTGTACCAGCTAGTGAGCAGTTCTTC
CDR3 protein: CAWSVPASEQFF

D gene: TRBD1
clone size: .
V gene: TRBV20-1
J gene: TRBJ2-7
CDR3 DNA: TGCAGTGCTAGAGATAGCAGGGGGCCTTTAAGGGAGCAGTACTTC
CDR3 protein: CSARDSRGPLREQYF

D gene: .
clone size: .
V gene: TRBV7-2
J gene: TRBJ2-7
CDR3 DNA: TGTGCCAGCAGCTTAGATCGCCCTCCAGTTAACCAGCAGTACTTC
CDR3 protein: CASSLDRPPVNQQYF

D gene: TRBD2
clone size: .
V gene: TRBV10-3
J gene: TRBJ2-5
CDR3 DNA: TGTGCCACCTCAATAGCGGGCCAAGAGACCCAGTACTTC
CDR3 protein: CATSIAGQETQYF

D gene: .
clone size: few
V gene: TRBV20-1
J gene: TRBJ1-2
CDR3 DNA: TGCAGTGCTAGAGAGGGGGGGACCAACTATGGCTACACCTTC
CDR3 protein: CSAREGGTNYGYTF

D gene: .
clone size: .
V gene: TRBV6-5
J gene: TRBJ1-6
CDR3 DNA: TGTGCCAGCAGTACCCGACAGAAAAATTCACCCCTCCACTTT
CDR3 protein: CASSTRQKNSPLHF

D gene: TRBD1
clone size: few
V gene: TRBV4-2
J gene: TRBJ1-3
CDR3 DNA: TGTGCCAGCAGCTTGACAGGGATGAACACCATATATTTT
CDR3 protein: CASSLTGMNTIYF

D gene: TRBD2
clone size: many
V gene: TRBV5-1
J gene: TRBJ2-3
CDR3 DNA: TGCGCCAGCAGCTTACTAGCGGGAGGTTCAGATACGCAGTATTTT
CDR3 protein: CASSLLAGGSDTQYF

D gene: .
clone size: few
V gene: TRBV5-1
J gene: TRBJ1-2
CDR3 DNA: TGCGCCAGCAGCTTACAGGGCGAATTTCTTTATGGCTACACCTTC
CDR3 protein: CASSLQGEFLYGYTF

D gene: .
clone size: .
V gene: TRBV4-3
J gene: TRBJ2-2
CDR3 DNA: TGCGCCAGCAGCCACGGCAGGGGTGACACCGGGGAGCTGTTTTTT
CDR3 protein: CASSHGRGDTGELFF

D gene: .
clone size: few
V gene: TRBV6-5
J gene: TRBJ2-2
CDR3 DNA: TGTGCCAGCAGTTACGGGGTTTCGAACACCGGGGAGCTGTTTTTT
CDR3 protein: CASSYGVSNTGELFF

D gene: .
clone size: .
V gene: TRBV6-5
J gene: TRBJ2-1
CDR3 DNA: TGTGCCAGCAGTTACTCGACTTGGGCGGCGGTGGCCTACAATGAGCAGTTCTTC
CDR3 protein: CASSYSTWAAVAYNEQFF

D gene: .
clone size: few
V gene: TRBV4-3
J gene: TRBJ2-5
CDR3 DNA: TGCGCCAGCAGCCATACAGCGGGCATGCAAGAGACCCAGTACTTC
CDR3 protein: CASSHTAGMQETQYF

D gene: .
clone size: many
V gene: TRBV4-3
J gene: TRBJ2-4
CDR3 DNA: TGCGCCAGCAGCCAGAGGGGGGCGGGGTACGGAAAAAACATTCAGTACTTC
CDR3 protein: CASSQRGAGYGKNIQYF

D gene: TRBD2
clone size: .
V gene: TRBV19
J gene: TRBJ2-1
CDR3 DNA: TGTGCCAGTAGTATAGCACGGACTAGGTTCCACAATGAGCAGTTCTTC
CDR3 protein: CASSIARTRFHNEQFF

D gene: .
clone size: .
V gene: TRBV29-1
J gene: TRBJ2-7
CDR3 DNA: TGCAGCGTCCGACAGGCTATTGACGAGCAGTACTTC
CDR3 protein: CSVRQAIDEQYF

D gene: TRBD1
clone size: few
V gene: TRBV20-1
J gene: TRBJ2-1
CDR3 DNA: TGCAGTGCGCCGACCGGGACAGGGAGTTTGGGTGAGCAGTTCTTC
CDR3 protein: CSAPTGTGSLGEQFF

D gene: .
clone size: .
V gene: TRBV7-1
J gene: TRBJ2-1
CDR3 DNA: TGTGCCAGCGGCCCCCCCCTCCTCTGCAATGAGCAGTTCTTC
CDR3 protein: CASGPPLLCNEQFF

D gene: TRBD2
clone size: few
V gene: TRBV29-1
J gene: TRBJ2-2
CDR3 DNA: TGCAGCGTGGATTCGGGGGGGAACACCGGGGAGCTGTTTTTT
CDR3 protein: CSVDSGGNTGELFF

D gene: .
clone size: few
V gene: TRBV12-5
J gene: TRBJ2-5
CDR3 DNA: TGTGCTAGTGGTTTGGTACGGCAGGGGGGGGAACAAGAGACCCAGTACTTC
CDR3 protein: CASGLVRQGGEQETQYF

D gene: .
clone size: few
V gene: TRBV4-3
J gene: TRBJ2-4
CDR3 DNA: TGCGCCAGCAGCCAAGATGACGGAGGCCAAAACATTCAGTACTTC
CDR3 protein: CASSQDDGGQNIQYF

D gene: .
clone size: many
V gene: TRBV11-2
J gene: TRBJ2-5
CDR3 DNA: TGTGCCAGCAGCCCGACGGGGACCTACCCAGAGACCCAGTACTTC
CDR3 protein: CASSPTGTYPETQYF

D gene: .
clone size: .
V gene: TRBV20-1
J gene: TRBJ2-2
CDR3 DNA: TGCAGTGCAAGACGGCCTGTCAACTCCGGGGAGCTGTTTTTT
CDR3 protein: CSARRPVNSGELFF

D gene: .
clone size: .
V gene: TRBV20-1
J gene: TRBJ2-7
CDR3 DNA: TGCAGTGCTAGAGACGGAGAACGGGAACACATCGAGCAGTACTTC
CDR3 protein: CSARDGEREHIEQYF

D gene: .
clone size: .
V gene: TRBV29-1
J gene: TRBJ2-7
CDR3 DNA: TGCAGCGTCAAAATCGACTACGAGCAGTACTTC
CDR3 protein: CSVKIDYEQYF

D gene: .
clone size: few
V gene: TRBV29-1
J gene: TRBJ1-5
CDR3 DNA: TGCAGCGTTGGCGCAAATAGCAATCAGCCCCAGCATTTT
CDR3 protein: CSVGANSNQPQHF

D gene: .
clone size: .
V gene: TRBV30
J gene: TRBJ2-3
CDR3 DNA: TGTGCCTGGACCGGGCTGGGGGGAGGTCCAGATACGCAGTATTTT
CDR3 protein: CAWTGLGGGPDTQYF

D gene: .
clone size: few
V gene: TRBV7-9
J gene: TRBJ2-5
CDR3 DNA: TGTGCCAGCAGCCCACGAACACCAACAGGGTTCCAGTACTTC
CDR3 protein: CASSPRTPTGFQYF

D gene: TRBD2
clone size: few
V gene: TRBV4-2
J gene: TRBJ2-1
CDR3 DNA: TGTGCCAGCAGTGAAGGACTAGCGGGAGTAGGTGAGCAGTTCTTC
CDR3 protein: CASSEGLAGVGEQFF

D gene: TRBD1
clone size: few
V gene: TRBV5-1
J gene: TRBJ1-5
CDR3 DNA: TGCGCCAGCAGCCCGTCGACAGGGCTGAATCAGCCCCAGCATTTT
CDR3 protein: CASSPSTGLNQPQHF

D gene: .
clone size: .
V gene: TRBV12-3/TRBV12-4
J gene: TRBJ2-7
CDR3 DNA: TGTGCCAGCACCACAACCGGGACAATAACCTACGAGCAGTACTTC
CDR3 protein: CASTTTGTITYEQYF

D gene: .
clone size: .
V gene: TRBV29-1
J gene: TRBJ2-7
CDR3 DNA: TGCAGCGTTGGTTCTAGGGCTGGAGATCAGTACTTC
CDR3 protein: CSVGSRAGDQYF

D gene: .
clone size: .
V gene: TRBV4-2
J gene: TRBJ1-3
CDR3 DNA: TGTGCCAGCAGACAAGTGGGCTCTGGAAACACCATATATTTT
CDR3 protein: CASRQVGSGNTIYF

D gene: TRBD1
clone size: few
V gene: TRBV12-3/TRBV12-4
J gene: TRBJ2-6
CDR3 DNA: TGTGCCAGCAGTTTAAGGGACAGGAGCTCTGGGGCCAACGTCCTGACTTTC
CDR3 protein: CASSLRDRSSGANVLTF

D gene: TRBD2
clone size: few
V gene: TRBV10-1
J gene: TRBJ2-7
CDR3 DNA: TGCGCCAGCATAAGACTAGCGGACCACTACGAGCAGTACTTC
CDR3 protein: CASIRLADHYEQYF

D gene: .
clone size: .
V gene: TRBV6-2/TRBV6-3
J gene: TRBJ2-7
CDR3 DNA: TGTGCCACCACCGGCAACTACGAGCAGTACTTC
CDR3 protein: CATTGNYEQYF

D gene: .
clone size: few
V gene: TRBV3-1
J gene: TRBJ1-3
CDR3 DNA: TGTGCCAGCAGTTCCGCCGGGACCTCTGGAAACACCATATATTTT
CDR3 protein: CASSSAGTSGNTIYF

D gene: TRBD1
clone size: few
V gene: TRBV4-3
J gene: TRBJ1-6
CDR3 DNA: TGCGCCAGCAGTCGGGACAGGTATAATTCACCCCTCCACTTT
CDR3 protein: CASSRDRYNSPLHF

D gene: TRBD1
clone size: few
V gene: TRBV29-1
J gene: TRBJ2-5
CDR3 DNA: TGCAGCGTGGCAATAGGGACAGGGCCTCAAGAGACCCAGTACTTC
CDR3 protein: CSVAIGTGPQETQYF